Below are 2 T cell receptor beta chains sequenced from a single sample in a study of cytomegalovirus exposure and HLA in healthy donors. With 60 Vbeta and 13 Jbeta primers, the PCR was carried out. Measured with immunoSEQ multiplex PCR; TCRdb has only the in-frame clones, and not every one. The table includes 130,000 to 150,000 clones, around 84% detected once. The sequenced sample consisted of PBMCs. The source is a man in his forties in good health and CMV-seropositive.

The chain combines TRBV6-5 with TRBJ1-6; possibly TRBD1 for D (6 bases). With 2 bases removed from V and 13 bases from J, the gap between germline ends came to 12 bases. This CDR3 is built from 13 residues. Germline loops: CDR1 MNHEY, CDR2 SVGAGI. Here the CDR3 reads CASSYKTGHPLHF. CDR3 nucleotides: TGTGCCAGCAGTTACAAGACAGGACATCCCCTCCACTTT.

This clone was seen only once. This specimen includes other DNA sequences encoding the same CDR3. The chain is built from TRBV28 and TRBJ1-1; D gene unclear. The germline gives CDR1 MDHEN, CDR2 SYDVKM. The CDR3 runs to 14 residues. The V gene lost 3 bases and the J gene lost 7 bases, with 15 bases spanning the gap. CDR3 sequence (DNA): TGTGCCAGCAGTTTCGCCGGAGGTACGGGTGAAGCTTTCTTT. It translates to CASSFAGGTGEAFF.